Following are 18 T cell receptor beta chains from one sample sequenced in a study of OX40 agonist ivuxolimab in advanced cancers. TCRdb's table, derived via immunoSEQ multiplex PCR, lists solely in-frame clones and lacks some. This table holds 8,000 or so clones, nearly 90% found once. Here the sequenced sample was CD4+ or CD8+ T cells sorted from blood, taken in a trial of the OX40 agonist ivuxolimab. These receptors all stem from an adult with an advanced solid tumor such as melanoma, head and neck, liver or kidney cancer.

This clone was counted between two and nine times. The chain combines TRBV11-3 with TRBJ1-1, with a tentative D call TRBD1 (5 bases). Germline-derived CDR1 and CDR2 are SGHNT and YENEEA. Trimming shortened V by 4 bases and J by 6 bases, and 15 bases separated the two germline ends. The CDR3 spans 14 residues. CDR3 sequence reads: CASSSGGHRPEAFF. As DNA, the CDR3 is TGTGCCAGCAGCTCGGGAGGACACAGGCCTGAAGCTTTCTTT.

The count of this clone is one. V is TRBV4-3 and J is TRBJ1-1; no reliable D call. The CDR3 covers 16 residues. V lost 2 bases, J lost 0 bases, and 13 bases lay in between. Germline-derived CDR1 and CDR2 are LGHNA and YSLEER. The CDR3 reads CASSQRFHNMNTEAFF. The CDR3 region has the DNA TGCGCCAGCAGCCAACGATTCCATAATATGAACACTGAAGCTTTCTTT.

V usage is TRBV7-2 and J usage is TRBJ2-5; D perhaps matches TRBD1 (5 bases). This CDR3 has 14 residues. Trimming removed 6 bases at V and 5 bases at J, with 16 bases between. CDR1 and CDR2 from the germline V gene are SGHTA and FQGNSA. In nucleotides, the CDR3 is TGTGCCAGCAGTCAAAGCACCTCAGGGGAGACCCAGTACTTC. Translated, it gives CASSQSTSGETQYF.

The chain uses TRBV19 and TRBJ2-5; D is unclear. The ends were cut back, 3 bases at V and 4 bases at J, with 9 bases in the middle. The CDR3 is 13 residues long. Germline-derived CDR1 and CDR2 are LNHDA and SQIVND (reference sequence). This chain's CDR3 is CASSIQQTETQYF. In DNA, the CDR3 is TGTGCCAGTAGTATCCAGCAGACAGAGACCCAGTACTTC. Full variable domain (outside the CDR3, taken from reference TRBV19 and TRBJ2-5): DGGITQSPKYLFRKEGQNVTLSCEQNLNHDAMYWYRQDPGQGLRLIYYSQIVNDFQKGDIAEGYSVSREKKESFPLTVTSAQKNPTAFYLCASSIQQTETQYFGPGTRLLVL.

In its sample, this clone was seen once. The rearrangement joins TRBV6-6 to TRBJ2-2; 8 positions match TRBD2. The CDR3 sequence is 16 residues long. Trimming at V came to 2 bases and at J to 2 bases, leaving 4 bases not matched to a gene. The germline V gene has CDR1 MNHNY and CDR2 SVGAGI (reference sequence). In DNA, the CDR3 is TGTGCCAGCAGTTACACAGCGGGAGCAAACACCGGGGAGCTGTTTTTT. It specifies CASSYTAGANTGELFF.

This chain links TRBV16 with TRBJ1-2; TRBD1 aligns across 8 bases. The CDR3 has 13 amino acids. Germline trimming cut 2 bases from V and 4 bases from J; bases unmatched to any gene: 0. Germline V gives CDR1 KGHSY, CDR2 FQNENV. The CDR3 loop is CASSQTGGYGYTF. CDR3 nucleotide sequence: TGTGCCAGCAGCCAAACAGGGGGCTATGGCTACACCTTC.

This clone was detected only a few times. The CDR3 is CASSQVAGGFYEQYF. The CDR3 DNA is TGCGCCAGCAGCCAGGTGGCGGGAGGATTTTACGAGCAGTACTTC. The gene calls are TRBV4-3 and TRBJ2-7; 8 positions match TRBD2. CDR1 and CDR2 (germline): LGHNA, YSLEER. The CDR3 extends over 15 amino acids. V shed 3 bases and J 4 bases; nucleotides not matched to a gene: 8.

The chain links TRBV7-2 to TRBJ1-5; 9 bases agree with TRBD1. The CDR3 has 16 amino acids. Germline V gene lookup returns CDR1 SGHTA and CDR2 FQGNSA. After removal of 3 bases from V and 11 bases from J, the junction contained 14 bases not matched to a gene. CDR3 in amino acids: CASSLTSGQGRVAQHF. The CDR3 coding sequence is TGTGCCAGCAGCTTGACGTCGGGACAGGGAAGGGTGGCCCAGCATTTT.

J is TRBJ2-7 and V is TRBV5-6, with 8 positions matching TRBD2. The length of the CDR3 is 14 residues. Looked up from germline, CDR1 is SGHDT and CDR2 is YYEEEE. The V gene end was trimmed by 2 bases and the J gene end by 2 bases; junction bases not matched to a gene: 3. The CDR3 DNA sequence: TGTGCCAGCAGCTTAGCGGGGGTCACCTACGAGCAGTACTTC. Encoded protein: CASSLAGVTYEQYF.

The chain has TRBV2 and TRBJ2-1, with a tentative D call TRBD1 (7 bases). The CDR3 consists of 15 residues. The V end lost 6 bases, the J end lost 7 bases, and 19 bases lay between the germline ends. Germline CDR1 SNHLY, CDR2 FYNNEI. CDR3 sequence reads: CASSRLRGAGNEQFF. The CDR3 nucleotides are TGTGCCAGCAGCCGGCTCAGGGGGGCGGGGAATGAGCAGTTCTTC. Full variable domain (rest looked up from reference TRBV2 and TRBJ2-1): EPEVTQTPSHQVTQMGQEVILRCVPISNHLYFYWYRQILGQKVEFLVSFYNNEISEKSEIFDDQFSVERPDGSNFTLKIRSTKLEDSAMYFCASSRLRGAGNEQFFGPGTRLTVL.

The V and J genes are TRBV28 and TRBJ1-5; D gene unclear. Germline loops: CDR1 MDHEN, CDR2 SYDVKM. Trimming left V 6 bases short and J 3 bases short, with 6 bases between. The length of the CDR3 is 12 residues. The CDR3 loop is CASRETNQPQHF. CDR3 nucleotide sequence: TGTGCCAGCAGGGAGACCAATCAGCCCCAGCATTTT.

The genes are TRBV2 and TRBJ2-4; D uncertain. The V gene's germline CDR1 is SNHLY and CDR2 FYNNEI. The CDR3 has 16 amino acids. V lost 3 bases and J 4 bases, leaving 16 bases between the germline ends. The CDR3 sequence: CASSDILRALKNIQYF. The CDR3 nucleotides read TGTGCCAGCAGTGACATCCTCAGAGCCCTGAAAAACATTCAGTACTTC.

The V gene is TRBV6-1, the J gene TRBJ1-5; 7 bases agree with TRBD1. The V segment lost 2 bases and the J segment 3 bases; nucleotides outside the gene matches: 7. Germline V gene sequence: CDR1 MNHNS, CDR2 SASEGT. This CDR3 has 16 residues. The CDR3 DNA follows: TGTGCCAGCAGTGAAAAAGGGGGACAGTCCAATCAGCCCCAGCATTTT. This encodes CASSEKGGQSNQPQHF.

This sequence joins TRBV11-1 and TRBJ2-5; D remains unclear. Germline lookup yields CDR1 SGHAT and CDR2 FQDESV (reference sequence). The CDR3 contains 13 residues. V lost 0 bases and J 4 bases, leaving 6 bases between the germline ends. The CDR3 bases are TGTGCCAGCAGCTTAGCTCTGCGAGAGACCCAGTACTTC. This encodes CASSLALRETQYF.

The chain carries TRBV2 and TRBJ2-2; no clear D. Germline CDR1 reads SNHLY; CDR2 reads FYNNEI. Deletions cut 4 bases from V and 1 base from J, with 7 bases between. The CDR3 totals 14 residues. The CDR3 DNA reads as TGTGCCAGCAGTGGCTGGGAGAACACCGGGGAGCTGTTTTTT. As protein: CASSGWENTGELFF.

The chain recombines TRBV6-6 with TRBJ2-1; D not resolved. The V end was cut by 6 bases, the J end by 4 bases, with 10 bases between. The CDR3 has 13 residues. Germline CDR1 MNHNY, CDR2 SVGAGI (reference sequence). CDR3 protein: CASSYTTYNEQFF. CDR3 in DNA: TGTGCCAGCAGCTACACCACATACAATGAGCAGTTCTTC.

The chain carries TRBV14 and TRBJ2-2; TRBD2 aligns across 7 bases. The CDR3 runs to 15 residues. CDR1 and CDR2 from the germline V gene are SGHDN and FVKESK. V shed 4 bases and J 3 bases; nucleotides not matched to a gene: 5. The CDR3 coding sequence is TGTGCCAGCAGCCCTCAGACTAGCTACACCGGGGAGCTGTTTTTT. It is translated as CASSPQTSYTGELFF. The whole variable domain, remainder taken from reference TRBV14 and TRBJ2-2, is EAGVTQFPSHSVIEKGQTVTLRCDPISGHDNLYWYRRVMGKEIKFLLHFVKESKQDESGMPNNRFLAERTGGTYSTLKVQPAELEDSGVYFCASSPQTSYTGELFFGEGSRLTVL.

This sequence joins TRBV7-8 and TRBJ1-5; D is uncertain. V shed 1 base and J shed 10 bases, with 8 bases lying between them. This CDR3 contains 12 residues. Germline V lookup: CDR1 SGHVS, CDR2 FQNEAQ. The CDR3 nucleotides are TGTGCCAGCAGCTTAGACATTCAACCCCAGCATTTT. Translation: CASSLDIQPQHF.